The T cell receptor (beta chain) described here comes from a study of long-term antiretroviral therapy in people with HIV. Comment on this clone: Its matching antigen is unknown.

Study-wide results and caveats: Information pertaining to ART adherence, viral resistance or therapeutic modifications was not obtained. HIV repertoires had narrower CDR3 length ranges than controls.

It was version v3.0 of the immunoSEQ assay that was run at survey level. Assay used: immunoSEQ multiplex PCR; TCRdb lists only in-frame clones, some missing. The repertoire holds roughly 13,000 clones, with over 75% as singletons. The CDR3 consists of 13 residues. Trimming removed 2 bases from V and 4 bases from J, with 6 bases in between. CDR1 SEHNR and CDR2 FQNEAQ come from the germline V gene (reference sequence). The starting material was unsorted PBMCs, obtained 1.3 years after starting antiretroviral therapy. This receptor was identified in a woman younger than 30 with HIV. The V call is TRBV7-9, the J call TRBJ2-1; D gene ambiguous. The CDR3, as DNA: TGTGCCAGCAGCTTATTGGGGTACAATGAGCAGTTCTTC. Translation: CASSLLGYNEQFF. Filled out from reference TRBV7-9 and TRBJ2-1, the complete variable domain reads DTGVSQNPRHKITKRGQNVTFRCDPISEHNRLYWYRQTLGQGPEFLTYFQNEAQLEKSRLLSDRFSAERPKGSFSTLEIQRTEQGDSAMYLCASSLLGYNEQFFGPGTRLTVL.